This T cell receptor beta chain appears in the sequencing data of a study of blood T cells in healthy people across ages. Together with a sample-barcoded 5' primer, a J-beta primer mix was included in a second PCR lasting roughly 6 to 12 cycles. A single record per CDR3 protein comes from TCRdb applying MiXCR to the 5' RACE reads. The data contain approximately 800,000 distinct CDR3 sequences, 46% of them singletons. V was shortened by 6 bases and J by 0 bases, with 13 bases between the two germline ends. The CDR3 loop spans 15 amino acids. Of note for this clonotype: Its antigen is unidentified.

Whole-study results and caveats: A greater number of naive CD4+ cells and higher diversity distinguished long-lived donors from aged donors.

V usage is TRBV12-3 or TRBV12-4 and J usage is TRBJ2-3; D possibly corresponds to TRBD1 (6 bases). Input material: blood. The clonotype originates from a man of 80 years or more in good health. CDR3 in DNA: TGTGCCAGCAGGTCAACAGGGCCTAGCACAGATACGCAGTATTTT. It translates to CASRSTGPSTDTQYF.